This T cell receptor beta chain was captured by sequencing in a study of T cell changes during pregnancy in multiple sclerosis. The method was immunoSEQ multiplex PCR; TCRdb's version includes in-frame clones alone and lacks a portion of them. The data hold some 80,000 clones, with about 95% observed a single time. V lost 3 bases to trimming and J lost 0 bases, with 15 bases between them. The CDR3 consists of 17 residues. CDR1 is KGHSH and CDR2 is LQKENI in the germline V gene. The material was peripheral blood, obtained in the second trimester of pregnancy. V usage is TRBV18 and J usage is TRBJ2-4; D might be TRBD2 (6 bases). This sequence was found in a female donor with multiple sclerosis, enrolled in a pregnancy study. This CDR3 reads CASSPGSGAGAKNIQYF. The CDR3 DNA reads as TGTGCCAGCTCACCGGGATCGGGAGCGGGAGCCAAAAACATTCAGTACTTC. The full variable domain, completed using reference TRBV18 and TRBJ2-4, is NAGVMQNPRHLVRRRGQEARLRCSPMKGHSHVYWYRQLPEEGLKFMVYLQKENIIDESGMPKERFSAEFPKEGPSILRIQQVVRGDSAAYFCASSPGSGAGAKNIQYFGAGTRLSVL.